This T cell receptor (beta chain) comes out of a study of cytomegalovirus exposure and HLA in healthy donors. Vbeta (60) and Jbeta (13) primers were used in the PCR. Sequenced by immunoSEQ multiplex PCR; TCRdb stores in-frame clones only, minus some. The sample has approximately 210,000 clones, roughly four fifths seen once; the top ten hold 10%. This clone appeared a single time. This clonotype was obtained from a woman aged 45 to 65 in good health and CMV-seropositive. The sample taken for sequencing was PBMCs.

The CDR3 protein is CASSRLDLAGRAETQYF. CDR3 DNA: TGTGCCAGCAGCCGCCTTGACCTAGCGGGGAGGGCCGAGACCCAGTACTTC. The rearrangement joins TRBV11-2 to TRBJ2-5; 9 bases are a match to TRBD2. The CDR3 length is 17 residues. CDR1 and CDR2 from the germline V gene are SGHAT and FQNNGV. V lost 5 bases, J lost 5 bases, and 15 bases stayed unmatched. The whole variable domain, remainder taken from reference TRBV11-2 and TRBJ2-5, is EAGVAQSPRYKIIEKRQSVAFWCNPISGHATLYWYQQILGQGPKLLIQFQNNGVVDDSQLPKDRFSAERLKGVDSTLKIQPAKLEDSAVYLCASSRLDLAGRAETQYFGPGTRLLVL.